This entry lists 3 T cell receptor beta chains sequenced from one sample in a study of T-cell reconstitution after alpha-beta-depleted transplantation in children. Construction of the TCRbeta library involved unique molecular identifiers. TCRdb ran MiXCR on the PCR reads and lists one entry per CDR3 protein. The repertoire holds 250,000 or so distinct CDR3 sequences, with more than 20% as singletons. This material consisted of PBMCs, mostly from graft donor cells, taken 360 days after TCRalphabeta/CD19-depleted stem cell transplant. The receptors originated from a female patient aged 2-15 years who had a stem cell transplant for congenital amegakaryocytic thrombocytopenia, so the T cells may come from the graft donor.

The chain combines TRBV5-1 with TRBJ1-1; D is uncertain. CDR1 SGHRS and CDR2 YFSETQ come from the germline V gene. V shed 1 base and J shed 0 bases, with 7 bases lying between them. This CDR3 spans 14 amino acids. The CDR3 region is CASSLRAVNTEAFF. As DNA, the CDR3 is TGCGCCAGCAGCTTGAGGGCAGTGAACACTGAAGCTTTCTTT.

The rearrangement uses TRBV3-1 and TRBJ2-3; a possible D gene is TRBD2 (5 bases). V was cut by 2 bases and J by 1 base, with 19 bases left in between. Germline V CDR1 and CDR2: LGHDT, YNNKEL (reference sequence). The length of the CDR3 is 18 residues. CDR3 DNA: TGTGCCAGCAGCCAAAGACTAAGACTTACGACTCGCACAGATACGCAGTATTTT. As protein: CASSQRLRLTTRTDTQYF.

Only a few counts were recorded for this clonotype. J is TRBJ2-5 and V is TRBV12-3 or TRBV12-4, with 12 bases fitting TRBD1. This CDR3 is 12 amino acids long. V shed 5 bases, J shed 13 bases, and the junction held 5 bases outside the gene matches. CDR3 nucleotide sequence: TGTGCCAGCAGTAAAGGGACAGGGGGCTGGTACTTC. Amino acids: CASSKGTGGWYF.